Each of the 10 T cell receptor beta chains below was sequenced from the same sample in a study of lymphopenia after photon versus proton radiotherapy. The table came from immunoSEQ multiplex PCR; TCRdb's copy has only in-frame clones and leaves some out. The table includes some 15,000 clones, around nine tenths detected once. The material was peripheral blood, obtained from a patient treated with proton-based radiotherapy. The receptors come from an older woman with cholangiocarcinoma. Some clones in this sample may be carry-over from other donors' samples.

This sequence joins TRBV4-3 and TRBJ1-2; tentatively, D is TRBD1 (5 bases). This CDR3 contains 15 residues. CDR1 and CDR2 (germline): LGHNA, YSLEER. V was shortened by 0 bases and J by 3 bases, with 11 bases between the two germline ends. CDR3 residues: CASSQDGGTYYGYTF. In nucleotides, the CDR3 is TGCGCCAGCAGCCAAGATGGAGGGACCTACTATGGCTACACCTTC.

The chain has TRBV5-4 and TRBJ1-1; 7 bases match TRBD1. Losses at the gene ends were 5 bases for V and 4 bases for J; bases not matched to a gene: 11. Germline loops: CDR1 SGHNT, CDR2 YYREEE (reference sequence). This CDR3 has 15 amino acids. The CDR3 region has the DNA TGTGCCAGCAGTTCCGATTTGGACAGGCTCACTGAAGCTTTCTTT. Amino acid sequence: CASSSDLDRLTEAFF.

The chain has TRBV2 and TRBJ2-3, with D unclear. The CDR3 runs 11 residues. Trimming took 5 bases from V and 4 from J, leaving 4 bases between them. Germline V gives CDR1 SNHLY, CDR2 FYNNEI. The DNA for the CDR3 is TGTGCCAGCAGTCGAGCAGATACGCAGTATTTT. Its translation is CASSRADTQYF.

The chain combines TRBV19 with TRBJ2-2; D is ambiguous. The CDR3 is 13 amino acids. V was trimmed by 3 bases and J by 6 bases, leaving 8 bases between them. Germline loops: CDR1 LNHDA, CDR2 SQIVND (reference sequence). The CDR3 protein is CASSMDRAGELFF. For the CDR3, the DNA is TGTGCCAGTAGTATGGACCGGGCCGGGGAGCTGTTTTTT.

For the CDR3, the DNA is TGTGCCAGCCTATACGCTAACGAGCAGTACTTC. Encoded protein: CASLYANEQYF. The rearrangement joins TRBV27 to TRBJ2-7; the D is unclear. This CDR3 is 11 amino acids long. V was trimmed by 8 bases and J by 5 bases, leaving 10 bases between them. CDR1 is MNHEY, CDR2 SMNVEV, per germline (reference sequence).

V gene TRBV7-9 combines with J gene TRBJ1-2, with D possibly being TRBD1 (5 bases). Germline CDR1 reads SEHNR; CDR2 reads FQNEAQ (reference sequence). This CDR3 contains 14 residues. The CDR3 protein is CATSYSGTDYGYTF. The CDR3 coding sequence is TGTGCAACTAGTTACTCCGGGACGGATTATGGCTACACCTTC.

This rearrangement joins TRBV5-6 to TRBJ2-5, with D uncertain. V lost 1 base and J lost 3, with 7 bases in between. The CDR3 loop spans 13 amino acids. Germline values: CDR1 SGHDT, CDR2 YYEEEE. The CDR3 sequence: CASSLPSKETQYF. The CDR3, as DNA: TGTGCCAGCAGCTTGCCCAGCAAAGAGACCCAGTACTTC.

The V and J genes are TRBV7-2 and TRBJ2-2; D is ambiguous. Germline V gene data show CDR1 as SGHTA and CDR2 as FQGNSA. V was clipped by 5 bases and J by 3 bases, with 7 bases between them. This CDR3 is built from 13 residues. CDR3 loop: CASSHSYTGELFF. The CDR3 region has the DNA TGTGCCAGCAGCCACAGTTACACCGGGGAGCTGTTTTTT.

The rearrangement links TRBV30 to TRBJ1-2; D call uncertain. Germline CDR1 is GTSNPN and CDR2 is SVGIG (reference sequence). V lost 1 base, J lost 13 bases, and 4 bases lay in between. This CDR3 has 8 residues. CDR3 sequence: CAWSETTF. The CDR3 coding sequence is TGTGCCTGGAGTGAAACCACCTTC.

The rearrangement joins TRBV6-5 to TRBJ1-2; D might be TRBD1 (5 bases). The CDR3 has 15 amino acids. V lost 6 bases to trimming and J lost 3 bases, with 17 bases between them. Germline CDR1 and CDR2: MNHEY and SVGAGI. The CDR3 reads CASRTMGVWDYGYTF. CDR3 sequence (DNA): TGTGCCAGCAGAACCATGGGGGTTTGGGACTATGGCTACACCTTC.